This TCR beta chain was recorded in a study of molecular identifiers for immune sequencing clone quantification. Germline V lookup: CDR1 SEHNR, CDR2 FQNEAQ (reference sequence). There are 15 residues in the CDR3. Turning to this clonotype: This clone may be a read error of a much larger clone one base away.

TCRdb itself ran the PCR reads through MiXCR, one entry per CDR3 protein. The table includes about 640,000 distinct CDR3 sequences, less than 20% detected once. The sequencing input was naive CD8+ T cells from blood, with Jurkat cell RNA spiked in. This sample's subset: FACS-sorted CD8+CD4-CCR7+CD45RA+ naive T cells. The chain recombines TRBV7-9 with TRBJ2-5, with a weak D call TRBD2 (5 bases). The origin of this receptor is a human donor in good health. Some libraries in this study had Jurkat cell RNA spiked in. The CDR3 nucleotides are TGTGCCAGCAGCTTAGGAGCGGTGACCCAAGGGACCCAGTACTTC. It codes for CASSLGAVTQGTQYF.